The clone carrying this T cell receptor (beta chain) was observed a single time. Given the absence of the conserved phenylalanine or tryptophan at the CDR3 end, a read error is likely. A constant-region primer primed TCR beta cDNA synthesis from 500 ng of total RNA. Each TCR beta library was derived from three nested multiplex PCR rounds that employed slightly modified ARM-PCR. Both of the initial two PCR rounds ran for nine to eleven cycles and employed TRBV1-TRBV30 forward primers alongside a C-beta reverse primer. Via MiXCR, TCRdb re-called the multiplex PCR reads, giving one row per CDR3 protein. This sample has 300,000 to 350,000 distinct CDR3 sequences, with less than 70% found just once. This CDR3 contains 16 residues. Germline V gene sequence: CDR1 MNHNY, CDR2 SVGAGI (reference sequence). V dropped 5 bases and J dropped 8 bases, with 23 bases sitting between them. This sample is drawn from a study of tumor-infiltrating lymphocytes in primary liver carcinoma. Study as a whole: Subjects presented with primary liver carcinoma managed by surgical resection.

Blood RNA was derived from unsorted whole blood, and germline DNA was extracted too. Chronic HBV infection was present in the patients, who were treatment-naive. The sample comprised peripheral blood. This sequence originates from a man aged 40-49 years with primary liver carcinoma and hepatitis B virus infection. The chain carries TRBV6-6 and TRBJ2-3; D might be TRBD2 (6 bases). Here the CDR3 reads CASSQDVTRDLGTQYL. CDR3 nucleotides: TGTGCCAGCAGTCAAGACGTGACTAGGGATCTCGGTACGCAGTATCTT.